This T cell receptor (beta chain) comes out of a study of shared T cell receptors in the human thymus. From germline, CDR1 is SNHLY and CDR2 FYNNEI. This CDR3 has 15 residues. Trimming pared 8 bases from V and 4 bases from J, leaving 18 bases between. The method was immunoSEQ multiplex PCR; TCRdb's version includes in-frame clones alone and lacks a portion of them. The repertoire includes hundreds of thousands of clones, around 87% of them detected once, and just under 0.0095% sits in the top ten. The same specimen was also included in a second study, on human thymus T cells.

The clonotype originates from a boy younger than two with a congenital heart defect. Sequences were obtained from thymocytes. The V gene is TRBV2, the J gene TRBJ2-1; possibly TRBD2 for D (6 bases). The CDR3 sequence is CASGSGANSYNEQFF. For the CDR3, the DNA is TGTGCCAGCGGTAGCGGAGCAAATTCGTACAATGAGCAGTTCTTC.